The TCR beta chain described here comes from a study of shared clonotypes between healthy human individuals. The CDR3 has 16 residues. CDR1 SGHDT and CDR2 YYEEEE come from the germline V gene. Trimming shortened V by 2 bases and J by 2 bases, and 16 bases separated the two germline ends. The study ran the assay at deep level. A roughly 200 ng quantity of DNA, 29,000 or so T cell genomes, went into the sorted-subset replicate PCRs. The protocol was immunoSEQ multiplex PCR, while the TCRdb copy is restricted to in-frame clones and leaves out a portion. This table has some 2 million clones, 85% to 95% appearing once. Overall study results and limits: Naive subsets, compared against memory subsets, generally had larger estimated richness values.

A note on this clone: Its matching antigen is unknown.

The TCR sequence derives from a man between 18 and 29 years old in good health. V gene TRBV5-6 combines with J gene TRBJ1-1; TRBD1 is a possible D gene (5 bases). The sample was naive CD4+ T cells sorted from blood. The sample's subset: CD45RA+ positively selected. CDR3 loop: CASSFRGTGPNTEAFF. The CDR3 DNA reads TGTGCCAGCAGCTTTCGGGGAACGGGACCCAACACTGAAGCTTTCTTT.